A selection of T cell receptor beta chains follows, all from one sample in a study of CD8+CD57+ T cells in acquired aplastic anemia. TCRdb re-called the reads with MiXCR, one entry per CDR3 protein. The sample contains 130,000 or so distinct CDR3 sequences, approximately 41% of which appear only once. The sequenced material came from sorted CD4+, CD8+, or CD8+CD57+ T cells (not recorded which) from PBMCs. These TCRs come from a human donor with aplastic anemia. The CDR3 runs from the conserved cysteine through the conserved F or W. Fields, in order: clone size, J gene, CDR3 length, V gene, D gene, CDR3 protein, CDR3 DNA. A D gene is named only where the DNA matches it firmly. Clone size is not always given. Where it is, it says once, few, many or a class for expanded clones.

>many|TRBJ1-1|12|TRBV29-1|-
CSVEQGGTEAFF
TGCAGCGTTGAACAGGGAGGGACTGAAGCTTTCTTT
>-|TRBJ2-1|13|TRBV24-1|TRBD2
CATAGGSNTEQFF
TGTGCCACGGCCGGCGGGAGCAATACTGAGCAGTTCTTC
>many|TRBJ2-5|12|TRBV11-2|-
CASSLSGETQYF
TGTGCCAGCAGCTTATCGGGAGAGACCCAGTACTTC
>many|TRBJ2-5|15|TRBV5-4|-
CASSLRTGEGETQYF
TGTGCCAGCAGCTTGAGAACAGGGGAGGGGGAGACCCAGTACTTC
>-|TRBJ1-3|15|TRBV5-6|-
CASSSTPGTGNTICF
TGTGCCAGCAGCTCCACTCCGGGTACTGGAAACACCATATGTTTT
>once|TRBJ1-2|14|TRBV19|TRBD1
CASRKGAEVYGYTF
TGTGCCAGTAGGAAGGGGGCGGAGGTCTATGGCTACACCTTC
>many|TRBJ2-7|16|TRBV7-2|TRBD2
CASSPKPGGSSYEQYF
TGTGCCAGCAGCCCTAAACCGGGGGGATCCTCCTACGAGCAGTACTTC
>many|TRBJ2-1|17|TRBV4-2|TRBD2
CASSHLSPGLAPNEQFF
TGTGCCAGCAGCCATCTTTCCCCGGGACTAGCTCCTAATGAGCAGTTCTTC
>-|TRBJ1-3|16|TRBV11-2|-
CASNLERRGSGNTIYF
TGTGCCAGCAACTTAGAAAGAAGGGGATCTGGAAACACCATATATTTT
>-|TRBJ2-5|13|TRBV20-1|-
CSASRGLEETQYF
TGCAGTGCCTCCCGGGGCTTAGAAGAGACCCAGTACTTC
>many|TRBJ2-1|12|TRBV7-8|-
CASSFGRNEQFF
TGTGCCAGCAGCTTTGGGCGCAATGAGCAGTTCTTC
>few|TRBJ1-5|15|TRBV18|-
CASSPGTNSNQPQHF
TGTGCCAGCTCACCCGGGACAAATAGCAATCAGCCCCAGCATTTT
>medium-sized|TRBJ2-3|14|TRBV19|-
CASSFGLPPDTQYF
TGTGCCAGTAGTTTCGGACTTCCCCCAGATACGCAGTATTTT
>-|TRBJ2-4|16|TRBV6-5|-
CASSYSSGSAKNIQYF
TGTGCCAGCAGTTACTCGTCCGGCTCCGCCAAAAACATTCAGTACTTC
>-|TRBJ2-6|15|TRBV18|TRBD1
CASSATGAGANVLTF
TGTGCCAGCTCAGCCACAGGGGCTGGGGCCAACGTCCTGACTTTC
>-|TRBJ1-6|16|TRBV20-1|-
CSARGQGMGWDSPLHF
TGCAGTGCTAGAGGGCAGGGTATGGGGTGGGATTCACCCCTCCACTTT
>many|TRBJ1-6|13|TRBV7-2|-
CASSLEELGSLHF
TGTGCCAGCAGCTTAGAAGAGCTGGGGTCCCTCCACTTT
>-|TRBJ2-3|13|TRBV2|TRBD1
CATQSGTADTQYF
TGTGCCACCCAGTCGGGGACAGCAGATACGCAGTATTTT
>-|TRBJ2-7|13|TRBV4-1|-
CASSQVGQYEQYF
TGCGCCAGCAGCCAAGTCGGGCAATACGAGCAGTACTTC
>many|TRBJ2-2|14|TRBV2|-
CASRGQGWAGELFF
TGTGCCAGCAGAGGGCAGGGTTGGGCCGGGGAGCTGTTTTTT
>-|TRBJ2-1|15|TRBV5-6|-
CASSFSRPPGDEQFF
TGTGCCAGCAGCTTCTCTCGGCCCCCTGGGGATGAGCAGTTCTTC
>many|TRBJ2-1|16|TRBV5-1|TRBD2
CASSLGFSGGANEQFF
TGCGCCAGCAGCTTGGGATTTAGCGGGGGGGCCAATGAGCAGTTCTTC
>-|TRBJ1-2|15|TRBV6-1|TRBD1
CASTRGRDRGHGYTF
TGTGCCAGCACCAGGGGACGGGACAGGGGGCACGGCTACACCTTC
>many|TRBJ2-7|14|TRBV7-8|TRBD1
CASSLTGGSREQYF
TGTGCCAGCAGCTTAACAGGGGGAAGTCGCGAGCAGTACTTC
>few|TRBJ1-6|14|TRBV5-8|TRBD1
CASSLRGYNSPLHF
TGTGCCAGCAGTCTCAGGGGGTATAATTCACCCCTCCACTTT
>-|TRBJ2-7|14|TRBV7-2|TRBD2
CASSPGLASYEQYF
TGTGCCAGCAGTCCGGGACTAGCATCCTACGAGCAGTACTTC
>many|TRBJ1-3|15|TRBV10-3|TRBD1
CAISSQGASGNTIYF
TGTGCCATCAGTTCTCAGGGGGCATCGGGAAACACCATATATTTT
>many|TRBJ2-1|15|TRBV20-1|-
CSAPTIGVLDNEQFF
TGCAGTGCCCCAACCATCGGGGTTTTGGACAATGAGCAGTTCTTC
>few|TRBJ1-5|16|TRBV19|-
CASSINRAAAGQPQHF
TGTGCCAGTAGTATAAATCGCGCTGCAGCTGGGCAGCCCCAGCACTTT
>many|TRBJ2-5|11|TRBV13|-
CASSLLGTQYF
TGTGCCAGCAGCTTGCTGGGGACCCAGTACTTC
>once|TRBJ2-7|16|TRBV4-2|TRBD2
CASSQGLAGEAYEQYF
TGTGCCAGCAGCCAAGGACTAGCGGGAGAGGCGTACGAGCAGTACTTC
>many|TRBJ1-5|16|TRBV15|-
CATSRAARYSNQPQHF
TGTGCCACCAGCAGAGCAGCACGTTATAGCAATCAGCCCCAGCATTTT
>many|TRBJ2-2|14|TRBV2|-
CASSESRGAGELFF
TGTGCCAGCAGTGAGTCCAGGGGTGCCGGGGAGCTGTTTTTT
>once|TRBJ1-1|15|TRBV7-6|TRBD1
CASSARDRGDTEAFF
TGTGCCAGCAGCGCCCGGGACAGGGGAGACACTGAAGCTTTCTTT
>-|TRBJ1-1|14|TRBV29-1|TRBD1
CSVVGRGLDTEAFF
TGCAGCGTTGTGGGCAGGGGGCTGGACACTGAAGCTTTCTTT
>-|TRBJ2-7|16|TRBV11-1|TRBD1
CASSSNPRTGRYEQYF
TGTGCCAGCAGCTCCAACCCACGGACAGGGCGATACGAGCAGTACTTC
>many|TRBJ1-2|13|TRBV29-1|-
CSVARERGGGYTF
TGCAGCGTTGCTAGGGAAAGGGGAGGTGGCTACACCTTC
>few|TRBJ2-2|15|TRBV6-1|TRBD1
CASSEGAGVTGELFF
TGTGCCAGCTCTGAGGGGGCAGGGGTTACCGGGGAGCTGTTTTTT
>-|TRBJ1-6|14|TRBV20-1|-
CSARESDWGSPLHF
TGCAGTGCTAGGGAAAGCGACTGGGGATCACCCCTCCACTTT
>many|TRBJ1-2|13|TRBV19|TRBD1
CASSIRQGLGYTF
TGTGCCAGTAGTATTAGACAGGGTCTTGGCTACACCTTC
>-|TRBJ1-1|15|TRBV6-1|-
CASSVAPVAYTEAFF
TGTGCCAGCAGTGTAGCCCCTGTCGCTTACACTGAAGCTTTCTTT
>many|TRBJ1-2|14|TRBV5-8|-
CASTYHPTVYGYTF
TGTGCCAGCACCTACCACCCCACTGTCTATGGCTACACCTTC
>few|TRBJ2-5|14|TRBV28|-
CASSLGGQGETQYF
TGTGCCAGCAGTTTGGGGGGCCAGGGGGAGACCCAGTACTTC
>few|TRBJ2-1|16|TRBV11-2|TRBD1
CASSSLTTGSNNEQFF
TGTGCCAGCAGCTCCCTGACGACAGGGTCAAACAATGAGCAGTTCTTC
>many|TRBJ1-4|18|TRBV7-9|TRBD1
CASSLVLGQGLGNEKLFF
TGTGCCAGCAGCTTAGTTCTGGGACAGGGTTTGGGGAACGAAAAACTGTTTTTT
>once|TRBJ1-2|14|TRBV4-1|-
CAGSRRTGSYGYTF
TGCGCCGGCAGCCGAAGAACAGGGTCCTATGGCTACACCTTC
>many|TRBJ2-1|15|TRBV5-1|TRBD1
CASSLVGQSYNEQFF
TGCGCCAGCAGCTTGGTGGGACAGTCCTACAATGAGCAGTTCTTC
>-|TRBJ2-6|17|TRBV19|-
CASSIRGQSSGANVLTF
TGTGCCAGTAGTATTCGGGGGCAAAGCTCTGGGGCCAACGTCCTGACTTTC
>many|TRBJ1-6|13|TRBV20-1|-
CSASAGEGSPLHF
TGCAGTGCCTCGGCCGGGGAAGGCTCACCCCTCCACTTT
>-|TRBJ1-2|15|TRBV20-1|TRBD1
CSARPLGTGEGGYTF
TGCAGTGCTAGACCCCTCGGGACAGGGGAAGGTGGCTACACCTTC
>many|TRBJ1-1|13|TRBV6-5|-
CASSYTRGTEAFF
TGTGCCAGCAGTTACACAAGGGGGACTGAAGCTTTCTTT
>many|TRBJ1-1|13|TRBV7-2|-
CANSLTGNTEAFF
TGTGCCAACAGCTTAACAGGGAACACTGAAGCTTTCTTT
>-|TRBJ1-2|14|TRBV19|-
CASSMYRVDYGYTF
TGTGCCAGTAGTATGTACAGGGTAGACTATGGCTACACCTTC
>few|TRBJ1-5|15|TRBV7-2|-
CASSLSRSSNQPQHF
TGTGCCAGCAGCTTATCGAGATCGAGCAATCAGCCCCAGCATTTT